This TCR beta chain emerged from a study of cytomegalovirus exposure and HLA in healthy donors. PCR primers comprised 60 Vbeta and 13 Jbeta primers. Profiling relied on immunoSEQ multiplex PCR, and the TCRdb table lists in-frame clones only, not all of them. The data show approximately 150,000 clones, with about three quarters seen just once and approximately 2.9% held by the top ten. Germline V lookup: CDR1 SGHTA, CDR2 FQGNSA. Germline trimming cut 5 bases from V and 10 bases from J; bases unmatched to any gene: 10. This CDR3 is built from 13 residues. The chain links TRBV7-2 to TRBJ1-1; 7 bases are shared with TRBD1. This clonotype was obtained from a woman in her forties in good health and CMV-seropositive. Sequenced sample: PBMCs. CDR3 nucleotides: TGTGCCAGCAGCCCGACAGGGATACGTTTAGCTTTCTTT. This translates into CASSPTGIRLAFF. Drawing the rest from reference TRBV7-2 and TRBJ1-1, the complete variable domain is GAGVSQSPSNKVTEKGKDVELRCDPISGHTALYWYRQSLGQGLEFLIYFQGNSAPDKSGLPSDRFSAERTGGSVSTLTIQRTQQEDSAVYLCASSPTGIRLAFFGQGTRLTVV.